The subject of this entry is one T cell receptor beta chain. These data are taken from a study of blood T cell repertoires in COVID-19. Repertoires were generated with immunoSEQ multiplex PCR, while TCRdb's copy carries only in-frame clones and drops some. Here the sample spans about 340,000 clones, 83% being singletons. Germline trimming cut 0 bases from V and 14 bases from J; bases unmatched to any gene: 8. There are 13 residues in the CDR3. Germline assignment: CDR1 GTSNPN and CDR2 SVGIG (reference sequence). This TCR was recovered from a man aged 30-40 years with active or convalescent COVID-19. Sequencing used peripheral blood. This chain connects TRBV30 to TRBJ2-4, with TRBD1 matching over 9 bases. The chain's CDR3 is CAWSVRTGAPKYF. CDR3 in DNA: TGTGCCTGGAGTGTAAGGACAGGGGCCCCGAAGTACTTC.